This T cell receptor beta chain appears in the sequencing data of a study of T cell repertoires in cytomegalovirus infection. At the level of the study: Evidence of both CMV infection and a matching HLA type came from public TCR beta signatures.

Comment on this clonotype: Its target is not known.

General study points: It was HLA-C-restricted CMV-specific TCR beta clonotypes that dominated the response ex vivo. Summed public TCR beta family frequency identified CMV carriers bearing the relevant HLA.

MiXCR, run by TCRdb on the reads, gives a single entry per CDR3 protein. Here the sample spans about 440,000 distinct CDR3 sequences, roughly 30% being singletons. V shed 7 bases and J shed 3 bases, with 6 bases lying between them. This CDR3 contains 11 residues. Germline V CDR1 and CDR2: SQVTM, ANQGSEA. The sample was PBMCs. This chain uses TRBV29-1 with TRBJ2-2, with D tentatively TRBD2 (6 bases). The sequence came from a human donor in good health (CMV status not recorded). Some clones in this sample may be carry-over from other donors' samples. The CDR3 DNA is TGCAGCGGGGGGGACACCGGGGAGCTGTTTTTT. This translates into CSGGDTGELFF.